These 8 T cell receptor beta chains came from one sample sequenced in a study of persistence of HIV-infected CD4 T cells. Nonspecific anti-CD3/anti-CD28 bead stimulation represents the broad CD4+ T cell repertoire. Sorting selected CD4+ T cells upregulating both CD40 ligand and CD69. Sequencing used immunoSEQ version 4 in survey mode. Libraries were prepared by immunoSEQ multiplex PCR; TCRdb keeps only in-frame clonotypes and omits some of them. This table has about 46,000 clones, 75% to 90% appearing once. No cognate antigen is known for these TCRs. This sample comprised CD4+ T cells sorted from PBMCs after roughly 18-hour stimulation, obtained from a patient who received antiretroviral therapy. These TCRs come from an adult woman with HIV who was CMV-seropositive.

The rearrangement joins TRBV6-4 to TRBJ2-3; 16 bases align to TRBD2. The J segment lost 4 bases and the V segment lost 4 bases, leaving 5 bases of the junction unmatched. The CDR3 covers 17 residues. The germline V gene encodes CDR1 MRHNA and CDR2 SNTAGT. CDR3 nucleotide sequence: TGTGCCAGCAGTGTGGGACTAGCGGGAGGGCCGTCAGATACGCAGTATTTT. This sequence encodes CASSVGLAGGPSDTQYF.

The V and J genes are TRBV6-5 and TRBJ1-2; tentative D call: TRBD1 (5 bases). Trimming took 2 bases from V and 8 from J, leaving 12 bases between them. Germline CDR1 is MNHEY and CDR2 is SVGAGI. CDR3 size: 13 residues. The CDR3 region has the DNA TGTGCCAGCAGTTACGGGCAGGGCCGGGGCTACACCTTC. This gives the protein CASSYGQGRGYTF.

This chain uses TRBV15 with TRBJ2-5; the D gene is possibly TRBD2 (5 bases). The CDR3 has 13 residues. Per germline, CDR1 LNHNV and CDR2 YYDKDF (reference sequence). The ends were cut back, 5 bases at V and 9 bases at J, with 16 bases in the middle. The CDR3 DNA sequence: TGTGCCACCAGCGGCTGGGGAGAGATCCCCCAGTACTTC. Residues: CATSGWGEIPQYF.

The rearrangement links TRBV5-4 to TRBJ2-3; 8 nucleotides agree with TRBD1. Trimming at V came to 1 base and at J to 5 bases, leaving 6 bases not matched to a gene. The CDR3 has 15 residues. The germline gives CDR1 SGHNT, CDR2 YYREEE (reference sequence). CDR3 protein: CASSLWTGWGDTQYF. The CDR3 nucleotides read TGTGCCAGCAGCTTGTGGACAGGGTGGGGAGATACGCAGTATTTT.

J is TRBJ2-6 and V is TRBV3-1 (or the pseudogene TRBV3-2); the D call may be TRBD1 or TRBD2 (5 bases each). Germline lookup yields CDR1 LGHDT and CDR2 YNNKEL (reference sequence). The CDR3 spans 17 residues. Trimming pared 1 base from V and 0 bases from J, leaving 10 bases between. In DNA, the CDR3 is TGTGCCAGCAGCCAAGGGGGGTGGGACTCTGGGGCCAACGTCCTGACTTTC. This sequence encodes CASSQGGWDSGANVLTF.

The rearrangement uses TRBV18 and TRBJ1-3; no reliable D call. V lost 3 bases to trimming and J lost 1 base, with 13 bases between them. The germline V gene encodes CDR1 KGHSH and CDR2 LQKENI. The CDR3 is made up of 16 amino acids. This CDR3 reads CASSPIEGGSGNTIYF. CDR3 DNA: TGTGCCAGCTCACCGATTGAGGGTGGATCTGGAAACACCATATATTTT.

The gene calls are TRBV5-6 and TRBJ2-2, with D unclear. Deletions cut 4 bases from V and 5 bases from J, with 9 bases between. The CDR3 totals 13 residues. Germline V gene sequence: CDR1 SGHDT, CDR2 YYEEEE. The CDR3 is CASSRVNTGELFF. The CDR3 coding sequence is TGTGCCAGCAGCCGGGTGAATACCGGGGAGCTGTTTTTT. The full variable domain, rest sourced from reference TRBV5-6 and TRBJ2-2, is DAGVTQSPTHLIKTRGQQVTLRCSPKSGHDTVSWYQQALGQGPQFIFQYYEEEERQRGNFPDRFSGHQFPNYSSELNVNALLLGDSALYLCASSRVNTGELFFGEGSRLTVL.

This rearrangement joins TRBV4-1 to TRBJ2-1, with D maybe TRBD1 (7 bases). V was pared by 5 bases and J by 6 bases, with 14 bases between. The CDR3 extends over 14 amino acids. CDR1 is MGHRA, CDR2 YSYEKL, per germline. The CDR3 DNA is TGCGCCAGCAGCGACCACAGGGGAGGCAATGAGCAGTTCTTC. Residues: CASSDHRGGNEQFF.